These T cell receptor beta chains were read from a single sample in a study of blood T cell repertoires in COVID-19. Using immunoSEQ multiplex PCR, the repertoire was profiled, and TCRdb retains in-frame clones only, with some absent. Counted here are 110,000 or so clones, 70% to 90% occurring once; the ten biggest clones make up about 3.4%. The sequenced sample was peripheral blood. These receptors were obtained from a man aged 40-49 years with acute or convalescent COVID-19. The CDR3 runs from the conserved cysteine through the conserved F or W. The order of the fields is J gene, CDR3 length, clone size, V gene, CDR3 protein. Where a row states a size, it is once, few, many or the class of an expanded clone; other rows omit it.

TRBJ1-2 13 . TRBV27 CASSLSSNYGYTF
TRBJ2-5 16 few TRBV7-2 CASSLGRGRFPETQYF
TRBJ1-1 13 . TRBV2 CASRAGSNTEAFF
TRBJ2-5 13 once TRBV14 CASSQDWRETQYF
TRBJ2-3 12 . TRBV30 CAWSPLTDTQYF
TRBJ2-7 14 . TRBV7-9 CASSFGTGPYEQYF
TRBJ2-7 15 . TRBV10-3 CAISEPGQGSHEQYF
TRBJ2-7 16 . TRBV5-1 CASSLMGLADSYEQYF
TRBJ2-1 15 . TRBV9 CASSVRTSGWDEQFF
TRBJ2-3 13 . TRBV19 CASSSDRALTQYF
TRBJ2-7 14 . TRBV19 CASSIQAEAYEQYF
TRBJ2-3 18 few TRBV5-1 CASSPGLAGPSSTDTQYF
TRBJ2-7 11 . TRBV10-3 CAIGGSYEQYF
TRBJ2-7 16 . TRBV21-1 CASSKARDRPDYEQYF
TRBJ1-4 13 few TRBV30 CAWSRDRGEKLFF
TRBJ2-3 18 . TRBV4-1 CASSQGLAGGQSTDTQYF
TRBJ2-3 13 . TRBV6-5 CASTTTGADTQYF
TRBJ2-5 14 few TRBV2 CASSEGSGGGTQYF
TRBJ2-3 17 . TRBV24-1 CATSDLIPGTSTDTQYF
TRBJ2-1 14 . TRBV6-2/TRBV6-3 CASSPSGEYNEQFF
TRBJ2-5 16 . TRBV27 CASSVTSGGYQETQYF
TRBJ2-1 14 few TRBV10-1 CASSARESYNEQFF
TRBJ2-3 19 . TRBV7-2 CASSLDPLAGGRNTDTQYF
TRBJ2-1 14 . TRBV30 CALTTTSGWDEQFF
TRBJ2-1 15 . TRBV7-2 CASSQTGNTYNEQFF
TRBJ1-2 14 few TRBV5-4 CASSLAGGTGGYTF
TRBJ2-7 15 . TRBV5-1 CASSSGGAYTYEQYF
TRBJ1-4 13 . TRBV6-5 CASRRGPNEKLFF
TRBJ2-2 14 . TRBV27 CASSFRRNTGELFF
TRBJ1-2 14 . TRBV29-1 CSVEERGTTGGYTF
TRBJ1-3 16 . TRBV5-4 CASSLGQGADGNTIYF
TRBJ1-6 16 once TRBV5-5 CASSLSASSYNSPLHF
TRBJ1-1 14 . TRBV7-3 CASSPTTQGTEAFF
TRBJ2-7 17 . TRBV4-1 CASSVRSGEMGTYEQYF
TRBJ1-1 11 . TRBV20-1 CSAREGTEAFF
TRBJ1-2 13 . TRBV25-1 CASSEGTGKGYTF
TRBJ1-1 14 . TRBV7-2 CASSLASGYTEAFF
TRBJ2-6 15 . TRBV7-9 CASSPGETGANVLTF
TRBJ1-6 16 . TRBV7-9 CASSFLFGTGDSPLHF
TRBJ2-1 13 . TRBV2 CASSEAFRNEQFF
TRBJ2-3 14 . TRBV5-1 CASSSSGGVDTQYF